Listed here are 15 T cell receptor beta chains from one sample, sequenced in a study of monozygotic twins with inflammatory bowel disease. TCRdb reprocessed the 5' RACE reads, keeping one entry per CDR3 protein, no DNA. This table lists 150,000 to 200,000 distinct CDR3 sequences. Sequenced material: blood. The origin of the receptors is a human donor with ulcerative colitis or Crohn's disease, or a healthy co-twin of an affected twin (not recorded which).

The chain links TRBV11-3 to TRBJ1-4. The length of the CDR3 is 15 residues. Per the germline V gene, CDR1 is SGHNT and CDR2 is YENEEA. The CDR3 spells CASSSEGQTNEKLFF.

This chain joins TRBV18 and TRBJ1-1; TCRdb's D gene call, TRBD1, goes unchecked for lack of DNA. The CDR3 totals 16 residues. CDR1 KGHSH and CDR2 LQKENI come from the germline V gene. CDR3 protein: CASSSAGTPGGTEAFF.

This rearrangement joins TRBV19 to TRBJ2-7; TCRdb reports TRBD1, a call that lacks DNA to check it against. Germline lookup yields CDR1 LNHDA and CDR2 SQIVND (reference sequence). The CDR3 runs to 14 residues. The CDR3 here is CASTPGRGVSEQYF.

CDR3 region: CASSYAGTGHYGYTF. The chain uses TRBV6-2 or TRBV6-3 and TRBJ1-2; TCRdb lists TRBD1, though no DNA is available to test this call. CDR1 is MNHEY and CDR2 is SVGEGT in the germline V gene. This CDR3 comprises 15 residues.

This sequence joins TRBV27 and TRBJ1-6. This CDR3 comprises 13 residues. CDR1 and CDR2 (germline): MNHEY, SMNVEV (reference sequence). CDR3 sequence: CASSFIANSPLHF.

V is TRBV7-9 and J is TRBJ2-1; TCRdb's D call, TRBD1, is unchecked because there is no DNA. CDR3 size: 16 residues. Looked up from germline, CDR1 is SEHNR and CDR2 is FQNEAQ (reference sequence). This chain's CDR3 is CASSPVGGGSYNEQFF. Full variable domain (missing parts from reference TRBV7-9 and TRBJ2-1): DTGVSQNPRHKITKRGQNVTFRCDPISEHNRLYWYRQTLGQGPEFLTYFQNEAQLEKSRLLSDRFSAERPKGSFSTLEIQRTEQGDSAMYLCASSPVGGGSYNEQFFGPGTRLTVL.

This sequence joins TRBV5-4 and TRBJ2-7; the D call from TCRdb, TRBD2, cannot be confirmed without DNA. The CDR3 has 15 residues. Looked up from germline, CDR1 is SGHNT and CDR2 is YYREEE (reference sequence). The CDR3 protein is CASSVGLVGSYEQYF.

The CDR3 sequence: CASSLGQGGTDTQYF. The chain links TRBV5-1 to TRBJ2-3; the D call from TCRdb, TRBD1, cannot be confirmed without DNA. The CDR3 runs 15 residues. Germline assignment: CDR1 SGHRS and CDR2 YFSETQ.

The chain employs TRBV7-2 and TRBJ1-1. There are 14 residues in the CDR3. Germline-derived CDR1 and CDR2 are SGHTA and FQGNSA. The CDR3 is CASILGAGYTEAFF. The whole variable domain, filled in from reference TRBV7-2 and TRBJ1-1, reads GAGVSQSPSNKVTEKGKDVELRCDPISGHTALYWYRQSLGQGLEFLIYFQGNSAPDKSGLPSDRFSAERTGGSVSTLTIQRTQQEDSAVYLCASILGAGYTEAFFGQGTRLTVV.

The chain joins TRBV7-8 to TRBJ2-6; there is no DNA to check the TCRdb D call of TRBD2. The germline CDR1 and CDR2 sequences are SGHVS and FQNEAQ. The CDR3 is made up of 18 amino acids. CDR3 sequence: CASSLTSPVGSGANVLTF.

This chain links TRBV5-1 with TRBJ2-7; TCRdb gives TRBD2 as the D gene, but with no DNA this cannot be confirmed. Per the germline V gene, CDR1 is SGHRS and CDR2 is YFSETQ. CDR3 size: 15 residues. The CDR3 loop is CASSTLAGEEFEQYF.

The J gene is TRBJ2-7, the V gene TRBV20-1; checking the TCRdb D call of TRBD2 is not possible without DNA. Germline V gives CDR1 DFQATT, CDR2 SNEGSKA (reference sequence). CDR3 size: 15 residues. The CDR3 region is CSARVGTSGTYEQYF.

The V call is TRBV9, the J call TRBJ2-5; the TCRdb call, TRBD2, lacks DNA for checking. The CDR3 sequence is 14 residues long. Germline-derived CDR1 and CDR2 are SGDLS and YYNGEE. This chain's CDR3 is CASSSSGRTETQYF. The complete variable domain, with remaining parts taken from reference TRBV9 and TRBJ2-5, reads DSGVTQTPKHLITATGQRVTLRCSPRSGDLSVYWYQQSLDQGLQFLIQYYNGEERAKGNILERFSAQQFPDLHSELNLSSLELGDSALYFCASSSSGRTETQYFGPGTRLLVL.

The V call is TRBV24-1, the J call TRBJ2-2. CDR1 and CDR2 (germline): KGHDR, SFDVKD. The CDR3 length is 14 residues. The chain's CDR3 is CATSGRQNTGELFF.

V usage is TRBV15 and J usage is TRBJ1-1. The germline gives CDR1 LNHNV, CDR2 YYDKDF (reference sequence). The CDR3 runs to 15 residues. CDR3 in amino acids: CATIRHPPANTEAFF.